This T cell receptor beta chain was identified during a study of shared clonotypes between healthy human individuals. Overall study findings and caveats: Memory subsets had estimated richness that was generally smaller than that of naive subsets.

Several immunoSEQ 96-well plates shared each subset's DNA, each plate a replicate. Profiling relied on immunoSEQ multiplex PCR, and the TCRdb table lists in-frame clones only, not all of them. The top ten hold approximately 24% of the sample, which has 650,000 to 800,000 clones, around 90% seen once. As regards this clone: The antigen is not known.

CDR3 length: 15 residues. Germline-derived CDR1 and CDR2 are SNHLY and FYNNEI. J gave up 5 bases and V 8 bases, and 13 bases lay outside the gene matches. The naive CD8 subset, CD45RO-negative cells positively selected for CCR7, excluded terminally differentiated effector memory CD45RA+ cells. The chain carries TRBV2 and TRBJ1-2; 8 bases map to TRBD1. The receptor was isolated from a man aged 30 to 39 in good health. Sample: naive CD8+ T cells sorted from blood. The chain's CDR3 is CASRRIAGTGYGYTF. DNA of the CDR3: TGTGCCAGCCGCCGTATTGCGGGGACAGGTTATGGCTACACCTTC.